This TCR beta chain emerged from a study of shared clonotypes between healthy human individuals. Comments on this clone: Its antigen is as yet unknown. Other nucleotide sequences from this sample produce the same CDR3.

Overall study results and limits: Non-shared clonotypes had lower generation probabilities than those shared by all four donors. The study sampled only blood, and tissue repertoires likely differ.

Original methodology: Filtering differed, since immunoSEQ gave only junction sequences and no quality scores. Sequenced by immunoSEQ multiplex PCR; TCRdb stores in-frame clones only, minus some. V and J calls and clone size follow that table, whereas D and trimming were derived from the DNA. The sample consists of over a million clones, 96% of them appearing once. The ends were cut back, 1 base at V and 3 bases at J, with 6 bases in the middle. Germline V gene sequence: CDR1 MDHEN, CDR2 SYDVKM. The CDR3 extends over 13 amino acids. From CD4+ cells came CD45RA+ naive and CD45RA-negative memory subsets.

Sequencing input: naive CD4+ T cells sorted from blood. The subset is: CD45RA+ positively selected. This sequence originates from a man aged 30-40 years in good health. This chain uses TRBV28 with TRBJ1-1; unclear D gene. The CDR3 DNA is TGTGCCAGCAGTTTATTGGGTCACACTGAAGCTTTCTTT. This sequence encodes CASSLLGHTEAFF.